This T cell receptor (beta chain) was sequenced during a study of breast tumors, draining lymph nodes, adjacent tissues. MiXCR, applied by TCRdb to the multiplex PCR reads, yields one record per CDR3 protein. The repertoire includes about 220,000 distinct CDR3 sequences, less than 40% of them detected once, and over 3.5% sits in the top ten. Comment on this clonotype: Its antigen is not known.

Trimming took off 6 bases at V and 3 bases at J, with 36 bases between the two ends. The CDR3 contains 22 residues. CDR1 is SEHNR, CDR2 FQNEAQ, per germline (reference sequence). Breast cancer patients provided tissue from their axillary draining lymph nodes. Study outcomes and limitations: Findings are consistent with lymph node origin and intratumoral expansion of most tumor T cells. The lymph node origin of tumor T cells was framed as consistent with a hypothesis, not demonstrated. Tumor repertoires ranked between lymph nodes and nontumor tissue in diversity, with V and J gene preferences. Tumor and nontumor repertoires were significantly more similar in luminal-like than in basal-like breast cancer.

The chain combines TRBV7-9 with TRBJ1-3; TRBD1 might be the D (5 bases). Sequences were obtained from axillary lymph node tissue. The sequence derives from a female donor with breast cancer. Some clones in this sample may be carry-over from other donors' samples. The DNA of the CDR3 is TGTGCCAGCAGACCCGGGACTAGCGCGGGGATCACAGATACGCAATGTGGAAACACCATATATTTT. Translation gives CASRPGTSAGITDTQCGNTIYF.